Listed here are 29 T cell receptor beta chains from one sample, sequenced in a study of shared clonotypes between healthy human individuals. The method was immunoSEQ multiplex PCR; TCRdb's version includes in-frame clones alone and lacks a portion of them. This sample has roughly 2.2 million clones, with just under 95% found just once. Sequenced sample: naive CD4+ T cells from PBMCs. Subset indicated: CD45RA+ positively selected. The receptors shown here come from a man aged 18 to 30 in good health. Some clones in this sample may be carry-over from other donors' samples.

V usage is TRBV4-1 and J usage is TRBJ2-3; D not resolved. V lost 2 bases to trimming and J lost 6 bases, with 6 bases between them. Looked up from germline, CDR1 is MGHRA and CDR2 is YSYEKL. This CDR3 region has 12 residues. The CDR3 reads CASSQTRDTQYF. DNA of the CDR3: TGCGCCAGCAGCCAAACGAGGGATACGCAGTATTTT.

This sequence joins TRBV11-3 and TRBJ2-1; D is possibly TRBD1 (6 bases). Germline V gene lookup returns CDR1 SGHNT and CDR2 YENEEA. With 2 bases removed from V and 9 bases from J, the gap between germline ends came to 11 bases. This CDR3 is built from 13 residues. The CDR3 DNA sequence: TGTGCCAGCAGCTTACAACAGGGAACTGAGCAGTTCTTC. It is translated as CASSLQQGTEQFF.

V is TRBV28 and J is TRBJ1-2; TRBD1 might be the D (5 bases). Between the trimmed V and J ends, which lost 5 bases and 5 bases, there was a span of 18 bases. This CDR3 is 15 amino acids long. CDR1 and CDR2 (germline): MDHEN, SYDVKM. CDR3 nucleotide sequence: TGTGCCAGCAGTCTGATCTCCAGGGTGGAGTATGGCTACACCTTC. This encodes CASSLISRVEYGYTF.

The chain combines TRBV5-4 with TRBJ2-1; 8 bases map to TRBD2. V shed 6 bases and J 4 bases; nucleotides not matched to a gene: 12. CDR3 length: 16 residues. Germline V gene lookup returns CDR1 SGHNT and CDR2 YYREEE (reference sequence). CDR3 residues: CASTSGASGQYNEQFF. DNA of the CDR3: TGTGCCAGCACCTCGGGGGCTAGCGGGCAATACAATGAGCAGTTCTTC.

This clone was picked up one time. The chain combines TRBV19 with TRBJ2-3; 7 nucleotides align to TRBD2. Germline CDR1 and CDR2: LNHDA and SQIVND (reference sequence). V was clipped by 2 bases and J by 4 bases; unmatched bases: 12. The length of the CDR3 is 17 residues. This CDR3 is CASSIRAGPRRADTQYF. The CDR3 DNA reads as TGTGCCAGTAGTATAAGAGCGGGGCCGCGGAGGGCAGATACGCAGTATTTT.

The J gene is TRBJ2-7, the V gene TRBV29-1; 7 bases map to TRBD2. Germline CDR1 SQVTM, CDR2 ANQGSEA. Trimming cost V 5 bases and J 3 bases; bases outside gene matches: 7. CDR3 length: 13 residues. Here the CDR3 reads CSVKAGPDYEQYF. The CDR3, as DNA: TGCAGCGTTAAAGCGGGACCTGACTACGAGCAGTACTTC.

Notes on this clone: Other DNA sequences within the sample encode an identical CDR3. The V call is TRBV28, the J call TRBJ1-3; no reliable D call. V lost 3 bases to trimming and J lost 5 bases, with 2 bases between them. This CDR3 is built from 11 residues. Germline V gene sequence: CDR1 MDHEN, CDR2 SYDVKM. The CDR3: CASSFRNTIYF. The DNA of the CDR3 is TGTGCCAGCAGTTTTCGAAACACCATATATTTT.

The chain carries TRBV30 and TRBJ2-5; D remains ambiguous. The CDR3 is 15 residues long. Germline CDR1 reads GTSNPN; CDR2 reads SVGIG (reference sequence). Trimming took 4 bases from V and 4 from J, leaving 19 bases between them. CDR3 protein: CAWNGRRPWRETQYF. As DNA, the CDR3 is TGTGCCTGGAATGGACGGCGGCCGTGGAGAGAGACCCAGTACTTC.

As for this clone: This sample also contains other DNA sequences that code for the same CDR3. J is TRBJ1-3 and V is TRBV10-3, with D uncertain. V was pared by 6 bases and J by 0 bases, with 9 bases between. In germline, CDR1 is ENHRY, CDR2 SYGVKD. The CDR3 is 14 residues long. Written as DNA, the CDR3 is TGTGCCATCAGCGACGTCCGCTCTGGAAACACCATATATTTT. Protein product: CAISDVRSGNTIYF.

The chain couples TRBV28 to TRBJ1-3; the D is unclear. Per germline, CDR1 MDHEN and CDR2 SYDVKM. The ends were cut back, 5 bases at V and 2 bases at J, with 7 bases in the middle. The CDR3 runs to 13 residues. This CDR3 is CASSVTPGNTIYF. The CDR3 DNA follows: TGTGCCAGCAGTGTAACCCCTGGAAACACCATATATTTT.

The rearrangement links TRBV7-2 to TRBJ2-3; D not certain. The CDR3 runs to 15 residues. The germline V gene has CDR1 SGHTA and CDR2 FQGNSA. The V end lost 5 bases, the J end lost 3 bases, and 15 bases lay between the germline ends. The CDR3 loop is CASSPNRALTDTQYF. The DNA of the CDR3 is TGTGCCAGCAGCCCCAATCGGGCCCTGACAGATACGCAGTATTTT.

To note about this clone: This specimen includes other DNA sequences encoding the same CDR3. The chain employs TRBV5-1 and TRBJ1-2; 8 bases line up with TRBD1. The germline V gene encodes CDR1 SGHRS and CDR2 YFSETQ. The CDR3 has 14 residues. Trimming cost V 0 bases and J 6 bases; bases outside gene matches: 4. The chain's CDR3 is CASSLVQGEDGYTF. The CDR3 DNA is TGCGCCAGCAGCTTGGTACAGGGGGAGGATGGCTACACCTTC. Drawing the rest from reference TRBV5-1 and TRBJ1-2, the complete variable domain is KAGVTQTPRYLIKTRGQQVTLSCSPISGHRSVSWYQQTPGQGLQFLFEYFSETQRNKGNFPGRFSGRQFSNSRSEMNVSTLELGDSALYLCASSLVQGEDGYTFGSGTRLTVV.

Here the CDR3 DNA reads TGTGCTAGTGGTTTATCCCGTTTAGGCGGGTCCTACGAGCAGTACTTC. It yields the protein CASGLSRLGGSYEQYF. The chain has TRBV12-5 and TRBJ2-7; the D gene is possibly TRBD2 (5 bases). The CDR3 is 16 amino acids. Germline V gene data show CDR1 as LGHNT and CDR2 as FRNRAP. The V end was cut by 3 bases, the J end by 1 base, with 16 bases between.

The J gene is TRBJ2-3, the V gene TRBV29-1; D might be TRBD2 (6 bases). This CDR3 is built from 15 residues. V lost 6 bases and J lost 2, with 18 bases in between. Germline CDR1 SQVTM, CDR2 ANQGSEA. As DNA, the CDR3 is TGCAGCGTGGCAGGGAGGTGGGTTAACACAGATACGCAGTATTTT. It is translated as CSVAGRWVNTDTQYF.

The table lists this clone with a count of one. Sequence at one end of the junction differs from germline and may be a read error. The CDR3 here is CASRTMGQLSGDF. CDR3 nucleotides: TGTGCCAGCAGGACGATGGGACAGCTCTCCGGCGACTTC. The chain combines TRBV7-9 with TRBJ2-7, with 7 bases identical to TRBD1. In germline, CDR1 is SEHNR, CDR2 FQNEAQ (reference sequence). The CDR3 totals 13 residues.

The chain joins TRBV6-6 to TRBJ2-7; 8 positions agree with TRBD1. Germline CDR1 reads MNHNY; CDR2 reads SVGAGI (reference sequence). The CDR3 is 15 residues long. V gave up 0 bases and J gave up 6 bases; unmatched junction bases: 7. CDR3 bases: TGTGCCAGCAGTTACTCGGCTGGACAGGGAGGCGAGCAGTACTTC. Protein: CASSYSAGQGGEQYF.

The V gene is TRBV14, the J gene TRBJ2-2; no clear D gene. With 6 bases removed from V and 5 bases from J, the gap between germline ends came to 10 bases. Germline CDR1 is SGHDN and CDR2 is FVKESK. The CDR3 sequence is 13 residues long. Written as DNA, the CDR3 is TGTGCCAGCAGACCCTTAACAACCGGGGAGCTGTTTTTT. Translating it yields CASRPLTTGELFF.

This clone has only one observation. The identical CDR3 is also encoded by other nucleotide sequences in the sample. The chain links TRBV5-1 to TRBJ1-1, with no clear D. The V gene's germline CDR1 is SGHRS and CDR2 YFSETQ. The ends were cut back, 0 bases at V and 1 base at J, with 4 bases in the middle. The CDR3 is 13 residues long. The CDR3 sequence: CASSLARNTEAFF. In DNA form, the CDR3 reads TGCGCCAGCAGCTTGGCGAGGAACACTGAAGCTTTCTTT.

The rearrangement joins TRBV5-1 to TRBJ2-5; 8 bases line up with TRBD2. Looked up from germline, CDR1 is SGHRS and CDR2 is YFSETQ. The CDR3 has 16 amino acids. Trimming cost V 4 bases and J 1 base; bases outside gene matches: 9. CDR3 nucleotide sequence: TGCGCCAGCAGCCGGGAGGGGCAAACCGTCCAAGAGACCCAGTACTTC. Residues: CASSREGQTVQETQYF.

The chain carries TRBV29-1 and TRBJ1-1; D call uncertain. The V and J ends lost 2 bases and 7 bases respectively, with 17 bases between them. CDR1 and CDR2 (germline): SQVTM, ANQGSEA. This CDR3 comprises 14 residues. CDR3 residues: CSVELRKLTHEAFF. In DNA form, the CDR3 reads TGCAGCGTTGAACTCCGGAAGCTAACGCATGAAGCTTTCTTT.

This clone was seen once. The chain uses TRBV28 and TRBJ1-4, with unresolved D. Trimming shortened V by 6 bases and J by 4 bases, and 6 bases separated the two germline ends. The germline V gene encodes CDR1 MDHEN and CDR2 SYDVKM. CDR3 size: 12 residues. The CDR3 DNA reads TGTGCCAGCAGGGCGGGTAATGAAAAACTGTTTTTT. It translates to CASRAGNEKLFF.

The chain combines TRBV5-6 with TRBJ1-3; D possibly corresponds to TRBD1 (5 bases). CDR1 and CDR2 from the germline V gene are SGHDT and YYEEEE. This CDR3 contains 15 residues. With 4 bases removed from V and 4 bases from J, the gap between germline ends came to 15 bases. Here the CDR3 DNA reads TGTGCCAGCAGCCACCGAAGGGGTCTAGGAAACACCATATATTTT. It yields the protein CASSHRRGLGNTIYF.

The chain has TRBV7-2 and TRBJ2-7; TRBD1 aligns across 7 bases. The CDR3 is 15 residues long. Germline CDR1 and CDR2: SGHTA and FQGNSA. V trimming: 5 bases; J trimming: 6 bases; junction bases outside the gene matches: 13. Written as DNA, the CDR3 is TGTGCCAGCAGCGCCACCGGGACAGCTCGCTCCGAGCAGTACTTC. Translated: CASSATGTARSEQYF.

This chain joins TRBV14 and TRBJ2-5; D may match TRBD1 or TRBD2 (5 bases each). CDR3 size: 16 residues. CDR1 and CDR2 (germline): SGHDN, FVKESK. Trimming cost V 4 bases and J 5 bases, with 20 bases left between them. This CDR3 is CASSLQSGQGLETQYF. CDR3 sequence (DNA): TGTGCCAGCAGCCTCCAGTCGGGGCAGGGTTTGGAGACCCAGTACTTC.

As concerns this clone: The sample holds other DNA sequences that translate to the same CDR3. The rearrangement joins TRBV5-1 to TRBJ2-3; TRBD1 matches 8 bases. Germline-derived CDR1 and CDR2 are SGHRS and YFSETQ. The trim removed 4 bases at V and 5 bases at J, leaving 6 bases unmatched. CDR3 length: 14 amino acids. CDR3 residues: CASSPGTGLDTQYF. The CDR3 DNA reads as TGCGCCAGCAGCCCTGGGACAGGTCTAGATACGCAGTATTTT.

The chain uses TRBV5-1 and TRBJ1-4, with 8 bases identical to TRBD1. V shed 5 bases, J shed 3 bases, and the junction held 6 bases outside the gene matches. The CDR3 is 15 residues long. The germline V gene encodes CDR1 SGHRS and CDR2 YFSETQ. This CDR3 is CASRPTGGANEKLFF. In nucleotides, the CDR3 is TGCGCCAGCAGGCCCACAGGGGGTGCTAATGAAAAACTGTTTTTT.

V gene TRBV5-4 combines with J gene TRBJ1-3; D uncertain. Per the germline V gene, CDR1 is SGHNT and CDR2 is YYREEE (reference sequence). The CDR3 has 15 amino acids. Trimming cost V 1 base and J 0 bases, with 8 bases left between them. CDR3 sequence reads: CASSLRPDSGNTIYF. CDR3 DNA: TGTGCCAGCAGCTTGCGGCCAGACTCTGGAAACACCATATATTTT.

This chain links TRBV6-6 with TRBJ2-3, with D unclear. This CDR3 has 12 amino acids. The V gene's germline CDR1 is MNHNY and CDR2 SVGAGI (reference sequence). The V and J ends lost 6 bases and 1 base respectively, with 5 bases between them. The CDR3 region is CASRLRTDTQYF. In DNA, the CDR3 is TGTGCCAGCAGACTTCGCACAGATACGCAGTATTTT.

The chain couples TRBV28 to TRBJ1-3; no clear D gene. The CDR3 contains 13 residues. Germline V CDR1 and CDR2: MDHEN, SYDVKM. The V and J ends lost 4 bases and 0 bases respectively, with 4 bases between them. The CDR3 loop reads CASSSNSGNTIYF. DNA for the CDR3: TGTGCCAGCAGTTCCAACTCTGGAAACACCATATATTTT.